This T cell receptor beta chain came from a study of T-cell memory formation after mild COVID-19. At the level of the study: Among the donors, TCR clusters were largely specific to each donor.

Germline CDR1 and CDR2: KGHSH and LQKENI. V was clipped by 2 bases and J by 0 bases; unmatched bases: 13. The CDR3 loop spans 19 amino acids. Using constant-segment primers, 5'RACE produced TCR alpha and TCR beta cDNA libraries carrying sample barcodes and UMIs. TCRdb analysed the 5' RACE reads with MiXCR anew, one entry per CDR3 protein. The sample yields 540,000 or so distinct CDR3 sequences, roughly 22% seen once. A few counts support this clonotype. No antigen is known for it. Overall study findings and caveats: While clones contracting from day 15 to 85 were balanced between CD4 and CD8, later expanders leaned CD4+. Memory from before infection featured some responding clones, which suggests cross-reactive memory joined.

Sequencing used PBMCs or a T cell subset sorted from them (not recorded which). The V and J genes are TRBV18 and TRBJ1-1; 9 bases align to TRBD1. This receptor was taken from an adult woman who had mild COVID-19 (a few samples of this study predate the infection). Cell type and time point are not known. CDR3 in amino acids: CASSPLGRQGGAMNTEAFF. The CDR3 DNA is TGTGCCAGCTCACCATTGGGGAGACAGGGGGGCGCGATGAACACTGAAGCTTTCTTT.